The next 16 T cell receptor beta chains were all read from a single sample in a study of OX40 agonist ivuxolimab in advanced cancers. Assay: immunoSEQ multiplex PCR; the TCRdb copy retains only in-frame clones and omits some. The sample records about 28,000 clones, more than 70% being singletons. Sequenced here: CD4+ or CD8+ T cells sorted from blood, sampled in a trial of the OX40 agonist ivuxolimab. The source of these receptors is an adult with an advanced solid tumor such as melanoma, head and neck, liver or kidney cancer.

The chain is built from TRBV5-6 and TRBJ2-4; no clear D gene. CDR1 and CDR2 from the germline V gene are SGHDT and YYEEEE. V gave up 2 bases and J gave up 9 bases, with 6 bases separating them. This CDR3 is 11 amino acids long. CDR3 DNA sequence: TGTGCCAGCAGCTTCGGGTTCATTCAGTACTTC. Translating it yields CASSFGFIQYF.

This clone was counted only a few times. This chain uses TRBV11-2 with TRBJ2-1; D is ambiguous. CDR1 and CDR2 from the germline V gene are SGHAT and FQNNGV. This CDR3 has 11 residues. Trimming left V 3 bases short and J 9 bases short, with 6 bases between. The CDR3 sequence: CASSLGGEQFF. Here the CDR3 DNA reads TGTGCCAGCAGCTTGGGTGGTGAGCAGTTCTTC.

This clone has just a few counts. This chain joins TRBV4-2 and TRBJ2-1; D gene unclear. V was trimmed by 3 bases and J by 1 base, leaving 7 bases between them. This CDR3 is built from 14 residues. Germline loops: CDR1 LGHNA, CDR2 YNFKEQ. The CDR3 region is CASSQPDSYNEQFF. The CDR3, as DNA: TGTGCCAGCAGCCAGCCGGATTCCTACAATGAGCAGTTCTTC.

The chain joins TRBV27 to TRBJ1-4, with D maybe TRBD1 (6 bases). V lost 3 bases, J lost 7 bases, and 15 bases lay in between. Germline V CDR1 and CDR2: MNHEY, SMNVEV (reference sequence). This CDR3 is 15 amino acids long. CDR3 nucleotide sequence: TGTGCCAGCAGTTTTAGAGGCAGGGGTGGTGAAAAACTGTTTTTT. Translated: CASSFRGRGGEKLFF.

V usage is TRBV9 and J usage is TRBJ1-1; 8 bases fit TRBD1. Losses at the gene ends were 0 bases for V and 2 bases for J; bases not matched to a gene: 6. CDR1 is SGDLS, CDR2 YYNGEE, per germline. This CDR3 comprises 16 residues. CDR3 sequence reads: CASSVVAGGLNTEAFF. In DNA form, the CDR3 reads TGTGCCAGCAGCGTAGTAGCAGGGGGCCTAAACACTGAAGCTTTCTTT. The full variable domain, with the rest looked up from reference TRBV9 and TRBJ1-1, is DSGVTQTPKHLITATGQRVTLRCSPRSGDLSVYWYQQSLDQGLQFLIQYYNGEERAKGNILERFSAQQFPDLHSELNLSSLELGDSALYFCASSVVAGGLNTEAFFGQGTRLTVV.

The V and J genes are TRBV19 and TRBJ2-3, with D perhaps matching TRBD1 or TRBD2 (5 bases each). V was shortened by 6 bases and J by 4 bases, with 14 bases between the two germline ends. Looked up from germline, CDR1 is LNHDA and CDR2 is SQIVND (reference sequence). The CDR3 runs to 14 residues. CDR3: CASSGTPWADTQYF. For the CDR3, the DNA is TGTGCCAGTAGCGGGACGCCCTGGGCAGATACGCAGTATTTT.

The rearrangement joins TRBV5-8 to TRBJ2-1, with a tentative D call TRBD2 (6 bases). This CDR3 is built from 18 residues. CDR1 SGHTS and CDR2 YDEGEE come from the germline V gene. The V end was cut by 4 bases, the J end by 6 bases, with 26 bases between. CDR3 DNA sequence: TGTGCCAGCAGCCGGGGTATCCCTTTTGTGGGGGAGGCCAATGAGCAGTTCTTC. This encodes CASSRGIPFVGEANEQFF.

In this sample, this clone turned up a few times. The rearrangement uses TRBV27 and TRBJ2-1; a possible D gene is TRBD2 (6 bases). Trimming removed 6 bases from V and 5 bases from J, with 14 bases in between. Germline loops: CDR1 MNHEY, CDR2 SMNVEV (reference sequence). The CDR3 consists of 14 residues. The CDR3 loop is CASSPGVTDNEQFF. In DNA form, the CDR3 reads TGTGCCAGCAGCCCGGGGGTAACAGACAATGAGCAGTTCTTC.

The chain uses TRBV28 and TRBJ2-3, with 7 bases that match TRBD1. The J segment lost 3 bases and the V segment lost 5 bases, leaving 11 bases of the junction unmatched. The CDR3 covers 16 residues. CDR1 MDHEN and CDR2 SYDVKM come from the germline V gene. DNA for the CDR3: TGTGCCAGCAGTACAAACAGGGGCCCCCTTACAGATACGCAGTATTTT. It is translated as CASSTNRGPLTDTQYF.

The chain couples TRBV4-1 to TRBJ2-7, with TRBD2 as a possible D gene (6 bases). The CDR3 length is 16 residues. Trimming removed 4 bases at V and 5 bases at J, with 21 bases between. Per germline, CDR1 MGHRA and CDR2 YSYEKL. The CDR3 reads CASSLKEEGIRNEQYF. The CDR3 DNA is TGCGCCAGCAGCCTCAAAGAGGAGGGCATCCGTAACGAGCAGTACTTC.

The genes are TRBV7-6 and TRBJ2-1, with TRBD2 matching over 9 bases. V shed 0 bases, J shed 9 bases, and the junction held 6 bases outside the gene matches. Germline V CDR1 and CDR2: SGHVS, FNYEAQ. The CDR3 is made up of 15 amino acids. This chain's CDR3 is CASSLAASGNGEQFF. The CDR3 nucleotides read TGTGCCAGCAGCTTAGCGGCTAGCGGGAACGGTGAGCAGTTCTTC. Variable domain in full (rest from reference TRBV7-6 and TRBJ2-1): GAGVSQSPRYKVTKRGQDVALRCDPISGHVSLYWYRQALGQGPEFLTYFNYEAQQDKSGLPNDRFSAERPEGSISTLTIQRTEQRDSAMYRCASSLAASGNGEQFFGPGTRLTVL.

The chain recombines TRBV2 with TRBJ2-7; D may be TRBD1 (5 bases). The germline gives CDR1 SNHLY, CDR2 FYNNEI. This CDR3 has 13 amino acids. Trimming left V 3 bases short and J 5 bases short, with 11 bases between. CDR3: CASSDWGRDEQYF. DNA of the CDR3: TGTGCCAGCAGTGACTGGGGCAGGGACGAGCAGTACTTC.

The chain has TRBV15 and TRBJ2-1; TRBD2 matches at 7 bases. The V and J ends lost 5 bases and 8 bases, in that order; junction bases with no gene match: 0. The CDR3 runs 11 residues. Germline CDR1 is LNHNV and CDR2 is YYDKDF (reference sequence). CDR3 sequence reads: CATSGGDEQFF. The CDR3 DNA follows: TGTGCCACCAGCGGGGGGGATGAGCAGTTCTTC.

The count of this clone is one. The rearrangement links TRBV19 to TRBJ1-1; possibly TRBD1 for D (5 bases). Trimming cost V 9 bases and J 8 bases, with 19 bases left between them. CDR1 and CDR2 (germline): LNHDA, SQIVND (reference sequence). The CDR3 has 13 amino acids. CDR3 region: CASGTGNWIEAFF. The CDR3 nucleotides are TGTGCCAGCGGGACGGGGAATTGGATCGAAGCTTTCTTT. The full variable domain, with the rest looked up from reference TRBV19 and TRBJ1-1, is DGGITQSPKYLFRKEGQNVTLSCEQNLNHDAMYWYRQDPGQGLRLIYYSQIVNDFQKGDIAEGYSVSREKKESFPLTVTSAQKNPTAFYLCASGTGNWIEAFFGQGTRLTVV.

J is TRBJ2-5 and V is TRBV6-1; D gene uncertain. The V end lost 5 bases, the J end lost 3 bases, and 13 bases lay between the germline ends. There are 14 residues in the CDR3. The germline gives CDR1 MNHNS, CDR2 SASEGT. CDR3 bases: TGTGCCAGCAGTCGCTCGGGCCTTGAAGAGACCCAGTACTTC. This sequence encodes CASSRSGLEETQYF.

V is TRBV7-6 and J is TRBJ2-4, with TRBD2 matching over 12 bases. Germline V lookup: CDR1 SGHVS, CDR2 FNYEAQ. The CDR3 totals 16 residues. The ends lost 5 bases at V and 3 bases at J; junction bases unmatched: 5. DNA for the CDR3: TGTGCCAGCAGCCCCACGACTAGCGGGGGCAAAAACATTCAGTACTTC. The encoded protein is CASSPTTSGGKNIQYF.